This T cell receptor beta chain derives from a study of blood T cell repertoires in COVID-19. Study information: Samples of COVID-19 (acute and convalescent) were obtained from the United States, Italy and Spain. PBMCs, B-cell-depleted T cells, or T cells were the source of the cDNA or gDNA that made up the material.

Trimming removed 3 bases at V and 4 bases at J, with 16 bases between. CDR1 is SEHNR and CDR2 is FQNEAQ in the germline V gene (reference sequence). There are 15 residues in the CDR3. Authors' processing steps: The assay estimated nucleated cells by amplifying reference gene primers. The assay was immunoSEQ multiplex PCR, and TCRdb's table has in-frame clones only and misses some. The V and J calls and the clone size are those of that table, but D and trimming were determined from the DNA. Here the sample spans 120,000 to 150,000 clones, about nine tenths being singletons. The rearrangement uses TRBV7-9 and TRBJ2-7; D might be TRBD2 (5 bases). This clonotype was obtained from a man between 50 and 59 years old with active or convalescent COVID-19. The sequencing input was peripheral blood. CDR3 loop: CASSLAVGALYEQYF. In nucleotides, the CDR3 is TGTGCCAGCAGCTTGGCGGTGGGAGCCCTGTACGAGCAGTACTTC. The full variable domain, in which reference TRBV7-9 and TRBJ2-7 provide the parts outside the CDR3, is DTGVSQNPRHKITKRGQNVTFRCDPISEHNRLYWYRQTLGQGPEFLTYFQNEAQLEKSRLLSDRFSAERPKGSFSTLEIQRTEQGDSAMYLCASSLAVGALYEQYFGPGTRLTVT.